Listed here are 8 T cell receptor beta chains from one sample, sequenced in a study of neurological immune-mediated disorders. TCRdb processed the 5' RACE reads anew with MiXCR; each CDR3 protein has one entry. The data contain tens of thousands of distinct CDR3 sequences, more than 5% of them singletons. Sample: CD4+ T cells from blood. These receptors originate from a woman aged 40 to 50 in good health.

This clonotype was counted many times. This chain connects TRBV20-1 to TRBJ2-3; 8 bases match TRBD1. This CDR3 has 17 residues. Germline lookup yields CDR1 DFQATT and CDR2 SNEGSKA (reference sequence). With 3 bases clipped from V and 0 bases from J, the junction kept 11 bases outside the gene matches. CDR3 sequence reads: CSASPPGGADSTDTQYF. CDR3 nucleotides: TGCAGTGCTAGCCCTCCAGGGGGCGCGGATAGCACAGATACGCAGTATTTT.

There are many counts of this clonotype. The CDR3 spells CASSQAGGLLNEQFF. The CDR3 nucleotides read TGTGCCAGCAGCCAGGCGGGGGGACTCCTCAATGAGCAGTTCTTC. The chain joins TRBV4-2 to TRBJ2-1; 8 positions match TRBD2. J was trimmed by 6 bases and V by 3 bases; bases with no gene match: 7. This CDR3 spans 15 amino acids. Germline-derived CDR1 and CDR2 are LGHNA and YNFKEQ.

In the case of this clonotype: A read error is possible here, since a much larger clone lies one base away. This chain joins TRBV6-6 and TRBJ1-2, with D possibly matching TRBD1 (5 bases). Trimming took 4 bases from V and 6 from J, leaving 18 bases between them. This CDR3 spans 15 amino acids. CDR1 and CDR2 (germline): MNHNY, SVGAGI (reference sequence). CDR3 in DNA: TGTGCCAGCAGTTTGTCAAGGGGACTGTCGAATGGCTACACCTTC. This translates into CASSLSRGLSNGYTF.

This clonotype occurred a few times. The J gene is TRBJ1-2, the V gene TRBV18; possible D gene TRBD1, 6 bases. In germline, CDR1 is KGHSH, CDR2 LQKENI. Deletions cut 5 bases from V and 4 bases from J, with 17 bases between. The CDR3 sequence is 15 residues long. This chain's CDR3 is CASSINRASGYGYTF. CDR3 bases: TGTGCCAGCTCAATAAACAGGGCTAGTGGCTATGGCTACACCTTC.

This clonotype was seen repeatedly, ten times or more. CDR3 sequence reads: CASSYSAGTGIYNEQFF. DNA of the CDR3: TGTGCCAGCAGTTACTCCGCCGGGACAGGGATCTACAATGAGCAGTTCTTC. The V call is TRBV6-6, the J call TRBJ2-1; 9 nucleotides align to TRBD1. The germline V gene encodes CDR1 MNHNY and CDR2 SVGAGI (reference sequence). The CDR3 contains 17 residues. J lost 3 bases, V lost 0 bases, and 6 bases had no gene match.

This clonotype has a count of ten or more. J is TRBJ1-1 and V is TRBV29-1, with a weak D call TRBD1 (5 bases). Germline loops: CDR1 SQVTM, CDR2 ANQGSEA. The CDR3 covers 12 residues. Trimming shortened V by 4 bases and J by 4 bases, and 10 bases separated the two germline ends. As DNA, the CDR3 is TGCAGCGTTGCCGGGGGATCCACTGAAGCTTTCTTT. This encodes CSVAGGSTEAFF.

By share of the sample, this clonotype is medium-sized (0.01 to 0.1%). The rearrangement joins TRBV5-1 to TRBJ2-5; no definite D call. The ends were cut back, 0 bases at V and 4 bases at J, with 4 bases in the middle. The CDR3 length is 12 residues. Per the germline V gene, CDR1 is SGHRS and CDR2 is YFSETQ. In DNA form, the CDR3 reads TGCGCCAGCAGCTTGGAGGGAGAGACCCAGTACTTC. Translating it yields CASSLEGETQYF.

This clonotype was picked up many times. This chain uses TRBV20-1 with TRBJ1-5, with no clear D. The CDR3 sequence is 13 residues long. Trimming removed 3 bases from V and 3 bases from J, with 9 bases in between. The germline V gene has CDR1 DFQATT and CDR2 SNEGSKA (reference sequence). The CDR3 here is CSASVPFNQPQHF. CDR3 in DNA: TGCAGTGCTAGTGTCCCGTTCAATCAGCCCCAGCATTTT.